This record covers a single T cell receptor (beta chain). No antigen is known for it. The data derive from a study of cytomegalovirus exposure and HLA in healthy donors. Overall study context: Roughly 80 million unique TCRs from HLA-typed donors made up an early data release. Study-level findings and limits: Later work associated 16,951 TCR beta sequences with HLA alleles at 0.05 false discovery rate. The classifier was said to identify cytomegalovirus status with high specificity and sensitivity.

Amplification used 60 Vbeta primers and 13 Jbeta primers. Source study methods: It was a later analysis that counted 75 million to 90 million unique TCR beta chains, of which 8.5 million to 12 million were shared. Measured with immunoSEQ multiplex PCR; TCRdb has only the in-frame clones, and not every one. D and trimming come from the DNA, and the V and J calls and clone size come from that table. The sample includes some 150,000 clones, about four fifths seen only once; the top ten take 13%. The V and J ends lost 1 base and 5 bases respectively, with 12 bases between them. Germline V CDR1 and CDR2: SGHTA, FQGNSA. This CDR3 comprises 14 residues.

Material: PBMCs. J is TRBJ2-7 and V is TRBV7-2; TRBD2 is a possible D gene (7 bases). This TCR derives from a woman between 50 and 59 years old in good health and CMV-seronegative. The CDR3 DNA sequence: TGTGCCAGCAGCTTAGACGGGGGGCCAAACGAGCAGTACTTC. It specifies CASSLDGGPNEQYF.